This entry features one T cell receptor beta chain sequence. Its antigen is still unknown. This CDR3 comprises 13 residues. Per the germline V gene, CDR1 is MRHNA and CDR2 is SNTAGT. With 5 bases removed from V and 6 bases from J, the gap between germline ends came to 12 bases. The protocol was immunoSEQ multiplex PCR, while the TCRdb copy is restricted to in-frame clones and leaves out a portion. The table has 60,000 or so clones, 80% to 90% seen once. The data derive from a study of OX40 agonist ivuxolimab in advanced cancers. About the study: Three patients, one with hepatocellular carcinoma and two with cutaneous melanoma, achieved partial responses.

The study, taken as a whole, reports: In general, CD8+ T cells held more expanded clones than CD4+ did, on average.

The genes are TRBV6-4 and TRBJ2-3; D may be TRBD1 (6 bases). This sample comprised CD4+ or CD8+ T cells sorted from blood, obtained in a trial of the OX40 agonist ivuxolimab. This TCR came from an adult with an advanced solid tumor such as melanoma, head and neck, liver or kidney cancer. CDR3 sequence reads: CASSQGHVDTQYF. CDR3 in DNA: TGTGCCAGCAGTCAGGGACATGTGGATACGCAGTATTTT.